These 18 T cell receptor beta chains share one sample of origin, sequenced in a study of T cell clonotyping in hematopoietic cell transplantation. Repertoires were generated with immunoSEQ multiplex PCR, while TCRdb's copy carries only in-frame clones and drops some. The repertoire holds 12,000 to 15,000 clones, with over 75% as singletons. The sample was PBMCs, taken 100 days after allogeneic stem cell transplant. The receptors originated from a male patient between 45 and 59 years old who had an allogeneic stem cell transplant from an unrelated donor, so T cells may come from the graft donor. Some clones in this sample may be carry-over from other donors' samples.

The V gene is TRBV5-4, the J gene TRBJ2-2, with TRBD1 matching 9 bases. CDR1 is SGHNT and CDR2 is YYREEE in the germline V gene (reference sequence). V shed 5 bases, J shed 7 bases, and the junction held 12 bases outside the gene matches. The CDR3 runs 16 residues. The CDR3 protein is CASRLYGTGNGGELFF. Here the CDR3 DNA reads TGTGCCAGCAGACTGTACGGGACAGGGAATGGCGGGGAGCTGTTTTTT.

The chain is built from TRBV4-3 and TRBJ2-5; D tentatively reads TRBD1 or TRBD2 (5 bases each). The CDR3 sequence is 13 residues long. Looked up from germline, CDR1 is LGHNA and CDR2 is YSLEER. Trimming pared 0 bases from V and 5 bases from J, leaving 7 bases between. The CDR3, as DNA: TGCGCCAGCAGCCAAGATTGGGGGGAGACCCAGTACTTC. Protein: CASSQDWGETQYF.

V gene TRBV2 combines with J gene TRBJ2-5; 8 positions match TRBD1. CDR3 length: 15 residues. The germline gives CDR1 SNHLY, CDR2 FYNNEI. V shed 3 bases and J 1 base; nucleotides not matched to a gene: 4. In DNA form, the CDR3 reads TGTGCCAGCAGTGAGTCGACAGGGGTCCAAGAGACCCAGTACTTC. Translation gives CASSESTGVQETQYF.

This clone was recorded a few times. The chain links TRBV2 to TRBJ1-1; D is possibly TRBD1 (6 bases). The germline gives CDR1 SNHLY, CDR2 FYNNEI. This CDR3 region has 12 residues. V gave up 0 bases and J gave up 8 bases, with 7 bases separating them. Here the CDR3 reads CASSEAGQEAFF. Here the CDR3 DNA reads TGTGCCAGCAGTGAAGCAGGACAGGAAGCTTTCTTT.

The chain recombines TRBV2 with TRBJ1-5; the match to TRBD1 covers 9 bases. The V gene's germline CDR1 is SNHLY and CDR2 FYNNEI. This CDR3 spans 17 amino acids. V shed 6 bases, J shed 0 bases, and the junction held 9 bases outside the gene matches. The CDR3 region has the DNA TGTGCCAGCAGACGGACAGGGGACTACTATAGCAATCAGCCCCAGCATTTT. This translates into CASRRTGDYYSNQPQHF.

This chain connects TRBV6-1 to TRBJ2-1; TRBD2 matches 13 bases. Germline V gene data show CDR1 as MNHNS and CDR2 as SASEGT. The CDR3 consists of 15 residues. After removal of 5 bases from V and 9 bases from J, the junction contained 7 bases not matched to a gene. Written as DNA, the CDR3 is TGTGCCAGCAGTTCCGTGGGACTAGCGGGAATTGAGCAGTTCTTC. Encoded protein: CASSSVGLAGIEQFF.

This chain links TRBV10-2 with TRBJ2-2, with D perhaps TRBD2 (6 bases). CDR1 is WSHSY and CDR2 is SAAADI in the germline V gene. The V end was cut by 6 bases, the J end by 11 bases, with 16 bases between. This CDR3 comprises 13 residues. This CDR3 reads CASSLRRAGELFF. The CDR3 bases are TGCGCCAGCAGCCTACGGCGGGCGGGAGAGCTGTTTTTT.

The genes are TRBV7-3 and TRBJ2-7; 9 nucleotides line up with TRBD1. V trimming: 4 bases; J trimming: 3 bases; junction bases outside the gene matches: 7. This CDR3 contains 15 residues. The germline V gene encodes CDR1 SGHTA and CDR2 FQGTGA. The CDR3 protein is CASSSPGQGLYEQYF. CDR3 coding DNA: TGTGCCAGCAGCTCGCCGGGACAGGGCCTCTACGAGCAGTACTTC.

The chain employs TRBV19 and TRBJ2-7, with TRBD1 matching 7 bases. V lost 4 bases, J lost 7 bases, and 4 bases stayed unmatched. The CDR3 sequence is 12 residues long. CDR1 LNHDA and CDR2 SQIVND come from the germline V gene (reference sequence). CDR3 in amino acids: CASSSRGMEQYF. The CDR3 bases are TGTGCCAGTAGTAGCAGGGGGATGGAGCAGTACTTC. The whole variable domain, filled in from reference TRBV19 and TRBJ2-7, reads DGGITQSPKYLFRKEGQNVTLSCEQNLNHDAMYWYRQDPGQGLRLIYYSQIVNDFQKGDIAEGYSVSREKKESFPLTVTSAQKNPTAFYLCASSSRGMEQYFGPGTRLTVT.

Written as DNA, the CDR3 is TGTGCCTGGAGTGTAGGTGCTGAGGGTGAAGCTTTCTTT. It translates to CAWSVGAEGEAFF. The chain employs TRBV30 and TRBJ1-1; D remains ambiguous. The CDR3 covers 13 residues. V lost 0 bases, J lost 7 bases, and 12 bases lay in between. The germline gives CDR1 GTSNPN, CDR2 SVGIG (reference sequence).

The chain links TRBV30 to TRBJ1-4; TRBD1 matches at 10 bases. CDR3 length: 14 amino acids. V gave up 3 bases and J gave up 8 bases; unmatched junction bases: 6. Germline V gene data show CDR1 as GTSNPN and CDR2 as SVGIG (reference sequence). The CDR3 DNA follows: TGTGCCTGGAGCCTGACAGGGGGCAACGAAAAACTGTTTTTT. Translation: CAWSLTGGNEKLFF.

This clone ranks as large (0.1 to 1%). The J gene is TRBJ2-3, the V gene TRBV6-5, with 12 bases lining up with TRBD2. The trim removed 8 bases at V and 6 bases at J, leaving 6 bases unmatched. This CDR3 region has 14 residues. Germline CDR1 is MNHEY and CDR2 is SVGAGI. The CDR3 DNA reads TGTGCCAGCCGGACTAGCGGGACCCGGGATACGCAGTATTTT. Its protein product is CASRTSGTRDTQYF.

CDR3 bases: TGCGCCAGCAGCCAAGATGGGCCGAGCTCTGGAAACACCATATATTTT. This translates into CASSQDGPSSGNTIYF. This rearrangement joins TRBV4-3 to TRBJ1-3; D is uncertain. V was pared by 0 bases and J by 0 bases, with 9 bases between. This CDR3 contains 16 residues. The germline CDR1 and CDR2 sequences are LGHNA and YSLEER.

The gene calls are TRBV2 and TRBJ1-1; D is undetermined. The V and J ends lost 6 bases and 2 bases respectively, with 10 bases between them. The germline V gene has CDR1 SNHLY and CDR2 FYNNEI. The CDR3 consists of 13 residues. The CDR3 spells CASSNTVNTEAFF. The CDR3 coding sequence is TGTGCCAGCAGCAACACAGTAAACACTGAAGCTTTCTTT.

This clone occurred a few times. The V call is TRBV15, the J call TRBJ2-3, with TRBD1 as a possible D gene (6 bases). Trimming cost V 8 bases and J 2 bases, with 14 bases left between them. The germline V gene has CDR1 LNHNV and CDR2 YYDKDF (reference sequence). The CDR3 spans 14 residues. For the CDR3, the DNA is TGTGCCACCCAGGGCCGACAGGCCACAGATACGCAGTATTTT. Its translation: CATQGRQATDTQYF.

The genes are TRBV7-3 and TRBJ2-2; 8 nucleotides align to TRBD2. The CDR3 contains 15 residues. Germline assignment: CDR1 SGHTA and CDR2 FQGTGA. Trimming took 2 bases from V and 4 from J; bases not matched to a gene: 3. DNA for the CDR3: TGTGCCAGCAGCTTACGGGGGGGCCCCACCGGGGAGCTGTTTTTT. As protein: CASSLRGGPTGELFF.

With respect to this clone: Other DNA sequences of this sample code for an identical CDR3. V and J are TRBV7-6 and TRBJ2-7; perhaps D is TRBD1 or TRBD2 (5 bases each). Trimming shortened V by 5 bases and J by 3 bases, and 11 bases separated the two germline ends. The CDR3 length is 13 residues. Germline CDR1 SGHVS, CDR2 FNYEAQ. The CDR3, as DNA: TGTGCCAGCAGCCCGGGACCAAACTACGAGCAGTACTTC. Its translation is CASSPGPNYEQYF. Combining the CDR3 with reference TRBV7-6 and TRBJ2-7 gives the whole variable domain GAGVSQSPRYKVTKRGQDVALRCDPISGHVSLYWYRQALGQGPEFLTYFNYEAQQDKSGLPNDRFSAERPEGSISTLTIQRTEQRDSAMYRCASSPGPNYEQYFGPGTRLTVT.

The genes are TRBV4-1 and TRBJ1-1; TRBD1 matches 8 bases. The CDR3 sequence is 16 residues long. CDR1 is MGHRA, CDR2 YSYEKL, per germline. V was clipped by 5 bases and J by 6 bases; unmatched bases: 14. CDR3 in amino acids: CASSSPTGEGKAEAFF. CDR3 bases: TGCGCCAGCAGCTCCCCGACAGGGGAAGGTAAGGCTGAAGCTTTCTTT.